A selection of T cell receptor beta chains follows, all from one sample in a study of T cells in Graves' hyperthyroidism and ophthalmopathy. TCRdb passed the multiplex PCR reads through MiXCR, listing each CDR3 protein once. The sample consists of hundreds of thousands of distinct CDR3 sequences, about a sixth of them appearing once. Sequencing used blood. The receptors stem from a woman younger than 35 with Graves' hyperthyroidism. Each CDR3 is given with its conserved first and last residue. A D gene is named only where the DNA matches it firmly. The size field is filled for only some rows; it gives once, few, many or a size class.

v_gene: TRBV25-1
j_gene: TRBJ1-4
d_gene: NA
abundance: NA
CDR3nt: TGTGCCAGCAGTGAATCCCCTCGGGGGGTGCGTGAAAAACTGTTTTTT
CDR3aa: CASSESPRGVREKLFF

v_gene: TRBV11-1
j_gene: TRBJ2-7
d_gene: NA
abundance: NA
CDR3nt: TGCGCCAGCAGCTTAGGCCAGTTTGTTTACGAGCAGTACTTC
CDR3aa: CASSLGQFVYEQYF

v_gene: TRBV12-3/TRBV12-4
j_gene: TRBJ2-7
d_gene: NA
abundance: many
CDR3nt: TGTGCCAGCAGTTTCCGAAGCTTTATCCTCCACGAGCAGTACTTC
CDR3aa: CASSFRSFILHEQYF

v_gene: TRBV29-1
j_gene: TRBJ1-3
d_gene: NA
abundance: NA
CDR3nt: TGCAGCGTTGAACAGCCTGAAAACACCATATATTTT
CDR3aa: CSVEQPENTIYF

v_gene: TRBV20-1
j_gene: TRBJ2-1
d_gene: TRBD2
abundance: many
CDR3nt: TGCAGTGCTAGAGATACTAGCGGGAAGATCTACAATGAGCAGTTCTTC
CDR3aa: CSARDTSGKIYNEQFF

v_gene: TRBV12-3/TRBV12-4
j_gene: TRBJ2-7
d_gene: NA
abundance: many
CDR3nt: TGTGCCAGCAGTTTAAGGGCTAGCTCATACGAGCAGTACTTC
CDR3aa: CASSLRASSYEQYF

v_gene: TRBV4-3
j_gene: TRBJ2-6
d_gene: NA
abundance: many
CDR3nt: TGCGCCAGCAGCCAAGATCGGTGGTCTGGGGCCAACGTCCTGACTTTC
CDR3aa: CASSQDRWSGANVLTF

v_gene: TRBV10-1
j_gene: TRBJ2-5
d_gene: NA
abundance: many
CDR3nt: TGCGCCAGCAGTGATGGAGCCCTAGAGACCCAGTACTTC
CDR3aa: CASSDGALETQYF

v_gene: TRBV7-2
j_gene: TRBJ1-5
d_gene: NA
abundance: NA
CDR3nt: TGTGCCAGCAGCTCTGTCGGACAGAACAATCAGCCCCAGCATTTT
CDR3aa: CASSSVGQNNQPQHF

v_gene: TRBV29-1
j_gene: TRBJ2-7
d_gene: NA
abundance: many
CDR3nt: TGCAGCGTTGAAGATGGGCAGTACGAGCAGTACTTC
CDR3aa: CSVEDGQYEQYF

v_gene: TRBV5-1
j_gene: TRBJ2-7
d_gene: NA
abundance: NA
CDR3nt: TGCGCCAGCAGCTTGGTTTTGGGGGGCGAGCAGTACTTC
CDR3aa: CASSLVLGGEQYF